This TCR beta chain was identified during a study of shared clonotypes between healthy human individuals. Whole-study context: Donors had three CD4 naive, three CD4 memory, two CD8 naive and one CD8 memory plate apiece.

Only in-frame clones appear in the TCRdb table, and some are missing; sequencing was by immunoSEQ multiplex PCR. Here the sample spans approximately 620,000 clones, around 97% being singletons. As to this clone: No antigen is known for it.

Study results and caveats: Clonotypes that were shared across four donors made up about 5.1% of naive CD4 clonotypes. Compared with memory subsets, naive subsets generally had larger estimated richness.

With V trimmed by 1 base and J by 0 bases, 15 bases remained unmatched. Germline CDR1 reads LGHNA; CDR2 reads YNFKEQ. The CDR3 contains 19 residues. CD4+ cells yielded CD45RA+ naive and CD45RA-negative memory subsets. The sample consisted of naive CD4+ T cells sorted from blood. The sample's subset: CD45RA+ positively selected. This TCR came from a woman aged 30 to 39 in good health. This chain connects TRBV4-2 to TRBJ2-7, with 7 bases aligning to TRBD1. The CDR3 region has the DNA TGTGCCAGCAGCCAAGCTGTACCTGGGACAGACAACATCTCCTACGAGCAGTACTTC. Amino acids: CASSQAVPGTDNISYEQYF.